The 22 T cell receptor beta chains listed next were all sequenced from one sample in a study of tumor-infiltrating lymphocytes in oesophageal squamous cell carcinoma. TCRdb ran MiXCR on the PCR reads and lists one entry per CDR3 protein. The data hold 10,000 to 12,000 distinct CDR3 sequences, with 50% to 75% observed a single time. Specimen: esophageal tumor tissue. All receptors come from a female donor with esophageal squamous cell carcinoma.

V and J are TRBV7-8 and TRBJ1-1; TRBD1 matches at 8 bases. The V segment lost 5 bases and the J segment 0 bases; nucleotides outside the gene matches: 2. The CDR3 spans 14 residues. Germline values: CDR1 SGHVS, CDR2 FQNEAQ. The DNA of the CDR3 is TGTGCCAGCAGCACGGGACAGGTGAACACTGAAGCTTTCTTT. Amino acids: CASSTGQVNTEAFF.

Only one count was recorded for this clonotype. A much larger clone differs by one base, so this may be a read error. The chain has TRBV7-9 and TRBJ2-5, with 12 bases identical to TRBD2. The germline V gene has CDR1 SEHNR and CDR2 FQNEAQ (reference sequence). This CDR3 contains 18 residues. V trimming: 1 base; J trimming: 11 bases; junction bases outside the gene matches: 17. As DNA, the CDR3 is TGTGCCAGCAGCTTAGGGTGGCTAGCGGGAGGGCACAGGCATGAGCAGTACTTC. This sequence encodes CASSLGWLAGGHRHEQYF. Drawing the rest from reference TRBV7-9 and TRBJ2-5, the complete variable domain is DTGVSQNPRHKITKRGQNVTFRCDPISEHNRLYWYRQTLGQGPEFLTYFQNEAQLEKSRLLSDRFSAERPKGSFSTLEIQRTEQGDSAMYLCASSLGWLAGGHRHEQYFGPGTRLLVL.

V gene TRBV6-6 combines with J gene TRBJ2-1, with D tentatively TRBD2 (6 bases). Gene TRBJ2-5 matches the end of the DNA better, so the J call may be wrong. This CDR3 comprises 14 residues. Germline CDR1 and CDR2: MNHNY and SVGAGI (reference sequence). The CDR3 spells CASSPTRGQETQYF. The CDR3 DNA reads TGTGCCAGCAGCCCGACTAGGGGCCAAGAGACCCAGTACTTC.

This clonotype qualifies as medium-sized. The chain is built from TRBV12-3 or TRBV12-4 and TRBJ2-2; 7 nucleotides match TRBD1. V dropped 7 bases and J dropped 2; count of bases not matched to a gene: 7. The CDR3 sequence is 15 residues long. The CDR3 coding sequence is TGTGCCAGCAAAGACAGGGTTCTCAACACCGGGGAGCTGTTTTTT. Protein product: CASKDRVLNTGELFF.

The chain employs TRBV27 and TRBJ2-1; 7 bases are a match to TRBD1. V shed 6 bases and J 6 bases; nucleotides not matched to a gene: 11. Germline V gene lookup returns CDR1 MNHEY and CDR2 SMNVEV (reference sequence). This CDR3 has 15 amino acids. The CDR3 protein is CASRNRGLLVNEQFF. Here the CDR3 DNA reads TGTGCCAGCAGAAACAGGGGTTTGCTAGTCAATGAGCAGTTCTTC.

CDR3 bases: TGTGCCAGCACCGCGATCGAGGGGTCTGGGGCCAACGTCCTGACTTTC. Its protein is CASTAIEGSGANVLTF. The genes are TRBV6-1 and TRBJ2-6; D may be TRBD1 or TRBD2 (5 bases each). This CDR3 spans 16 amino acids. V gave up 7 bases and J gave up 1 base, with 14 bases separating them. Germline lookup yields CDR1 MNHNS and CDR2 SASEGT.

V usage is TRBV7-3 and J usage is TRBJ2-5, with 8 bases that match TRBD1. The J call may be mistaken, given a closer DNA end match to TRBJ2-1. Germline V gene data show CDR1 as SGHTA and CDR2 as FQGTGA. The CDR3 has 14 amino acids. CDR3 sequence: CASSFRGQGETQFF. The CDR3 bases are TGTGCCAGCAGTTTTCGTGGACAGGGAGAGACCCAGTTCTTC.

The gene calls are TRBV4-1 and TRBJ2-3, with D perhaps TRBD2 (6 bases). The CDR3 extends over 17 amino acids. CDR1 and CDR2 (germline): MGHRA, YSYEKL. Trimming shortened V by 1 base and J by 2 bases, and 16 bases separated the two germline ends. The DNA for the CDR3 is TGCGCCAGCAGCCAAGGTGCGGGGACTGTTACCACAGATACGCAGTATTTT. Amino acid sequence: CASSQGAGTVTTDTQYF.

This clonotype has only a few counts. The CDR3 here is CASSLAGNEQYF. As DNA, the CDR3 is TGCGCCAGCAGCTTGGCCGGCAATGAGCAGTACTTC. The J gene is TRBJ2-1, the V gene TRBV5-1; D unresolved. The J call may be incorrect, as the DNA end agrees better with TRBJ2-7. CDR1 and CDR2 from the germline V gene are SGHRS and YFSETQ. The length of the CDR3 is 12 residues.

This clonotype counts as large. The rearrangement joins TRBV7-9 to TRBJ2-6; 7 positions agree with TRBD2. The germline V gene encodes CDR1 SEHNR and CDR2 FQNEAQ (reference sequence). J lost 0 bases, V lost 3 bases, and 2 bases had no gene match. The CDR3 runs 16 residues. The CDR3 bases are TGTGCCAGCAGCTTCGGGGGGAGCTCTGGGGCCAACGTCCTGACTTTC. Translated, it gives CASSFGGSSGANVLTF.

This clonotype has just a few counts. This rearrangement joins TRBV7-3 to TRBJ2-3, with 13 nucleotides matching TRBD2. The J call is uncertain, as TRBJ2-1 better fits the DNA end. The CDR3 is 16 amino acids. Germline V CDR1 and CDR2: SGHTA, FQGTGA. The CDR3 spells CASSLIGLAGANEQFF. CDR3 bases: TGTGCCAGCAGCTTAATCGGACTAGCGGGAGCCAATGAGCAGTTCTTC.

This clonotype is medium-sized in the sample. J is TRBJ2-7 and V is TRBV7-6; TRBD1 or TRBD2 may be the D gene (5 bases each). The V gene lost 4 bases and the J gene lost 2 bases, with 18 bases spanning the gap. CDR1 SGHVS and CDR2 FNYEAQ come from the germline V gene. This CDR3 has 16 residues. The CDR3 reads CASSSGSGQGPYEQYF. CDR3 sequence (DNA): TGTGCCAGCAGCTCGGGGTCGGGGCAGGGCCCCTACGAGCAGTACTTC.

The chain carries TRBV7-6 and TRBJ2-7, with 14 bases identical to TRBD2. CDR1 SGHVS and CDR2 FNYEAQ come from the germline V gene. The CDR3 runs 20 residues. The junction had 22 bases not matched to a gene; V was cut back by 5 bases and J by 7 bases. The DNA for the CDR3 is TGTGCCAGCAGCGGGGCACCGGGACTAGCGGGAGAGCTCTCCTACAATGAGCAGTACTTC. Translated, it gives CASSGAPGLAGELSYNEQYF.

This clonotype was counted between two and nine times. The gene calls are TRBV6-1 and TRBJ2-1, with 12 positions matching TRBD2. The CDR3 runs 19 residues. Per the germline V gene, CDR1 is MNHNS and CDR2 is SASEGT. V was pared by 5 bases and J by 1 base, with 12 bases of the junction left unmatched. CDR3 sequence (DNA): TGTGCCAGCAGTCAAACCAGATGGGGGACTAGCGGGTCCTACAATGAGCAGTTCTTC. Its translation: CASSQTRWGTSGSYNEQFF.

The chain links TRBV7-2 to TRBJ2-3, with 8 positions matching TRBD1. CDR3 size: 14 residues. CDR1 SGHTA and CDR2 FQGNSA come from the germline V gene. Losses at the gene ends were 3 bases for V and 4 bases for J; bases not matched to a gene: 3. CDR3 in amino acids: CASSLDRVADTQYF. CDR3 DNA sequence: TGTGCCAGCAGCTTGGACAGGGTTGCAGATACGCAGTATTTT.

V usage is TRBV19 and J usage is TRBJ2-3; 10 bases map to TRBD1. There are 16 residues in the CDR3. Germline V gives CDR1 LNHDA, CDR2 SQIVND (reference sequence). V was pared by 4 bases and J by 5 bases, with 9 bases of the junction left unmatched. The CDR3 protein is CASSNFGTGDQDTQYF. In DNA, the CDR3 is TGTGCCAGTAGTAACTTCGGGACAGGGGATCAAGATACGCAGTATTTT.

This chain links TRBV7-2 with TRBJ2-3; weak D call: TRBD2 (6 bases). V was pared by 1 base and J by 11 bases, with 16 bases between. The CDR3 is 14 residues long. Looked up from germline, CDR1 is SGHTA and CDR2 is FQGNSA. In nucleotides, the CDR3 is TGTGCCAGCAGCTTAGAACCAGGTGGGGAGGAGCAGTATTTT. It encodes CASSLEPGGEEQYF. The variable domain in full, completed from reference TRBV7-2 and TRBJ2-3, reads GAGVSQSPSNKVTEKGKDVELRCDPISGHTALYWYRQSLGQGLEFLIYFQGNSAPDKSGLPSDRFSAERTGGSVSTLTIQRTQQEDSAVYLCASSLEPGGEEQYFGPGTRLTVL.

This clonotype appeared a few times. The chain is built from TRBV7-9 and TRBJ2-4; TRBD2 agrees at 9 bases. Germline V gene lookup returns CDR1 SEHNR and CDR2 FQNEAQ (reference sequence). V shed 3 bases and J 0 bases; nucleotides not matched to a gene: 18. The CDR3 covers 21 residues. The CDR3 DNA reads TGTGCCAGCAGCTTCACACAACCTTTGCGGGAGGGCCAGCTAGCCAAAAACATTCAGTACTTC. Protein product: CASSFTQPLREGQLAKNIQYF.

This clonotype was seen a few times. The conserved phenylalanine or tryptophan is not found at the CDR3 terminus, so this likely reflects a read error. The DNA is left out, because the CDR3 cannot be placed on it with certainty; the CDR3 is given as TCRdb lists it. The rearrangement uses TRBV7-8 and TRBJ2-3; TRBD1 reflects the table's D call only, with no check against the DNA. Germline CDR1 reads SGHVS; CDR2 reads FQNEAQ. The CDR3 has 16 residues if both end residues are counted. CDR3 protein: CASSPGTGRETQYFGP.

This rearrangement joins TRBV7-2 to TRBJ2-3; D might be TRBD2 (5 bases). Germline-derived CDR1 and CDR2 are SGHTA and FQGNSA. The CDR3 loop spans 13 amino acids. Trimming took 5 bases from V and 7 from J, leaving 13 bases between them. The CDR3 loop is CASSPSGINTQYF. The CDR3 DNA is TGTGCCAGCAGCCCCTCGGGGATCAATACGCAGTATTTT.

This chain links TRBV4-1 with TRBJ1-1; D unclear. The CDR3 is 13 amino acids. Germline V gene lookup returns CDR1 MGHRA and CDR2 YSYEKL. The V end was cut by 0 bases, the J end by 12 bases, with 14 bases between. CDR3 in DNA: TGCGCCAGCAGCCAAGATTATAGAGACGGGTCTTTCTTT. It encodes CASSQDYRDGSFF.

V gene TRBV7-2 combines with J gene TRBJ2-1; a weak D match, TRBD2 (7 bases). The CDR3 covers 12 residues. Germline CDR1 and CDR2: SGHTA and FQGNSA. V dropped 6 bases and J dropped 12 bases, with 15 bases sitting between them. In DNA form, the CDR3 reads TGTGCCAGCAGTTGGGGGGGGGGCTCGCAGTTCTTC. Its translation: CASSWGGGSQFF.